This T cell receptor (beta chain) was identified in a study of blood T cell repertoires in COVID-19. TCRdb keeps only in-frame clones here, not all; method: immunoSEQ multiplex PCR. The table has under 500,000 clones, approximately 92% seen once. Material: PBMCs or T cells enriched from blood (not recorded which). This TCR was recovered from a man younger than 45 who had recovered from COVID-19.

The CDR3 DNA reads as TGTGCCTGGAGTTGGTCAGGGGCAGGGGATGAGCAGTTCTTC. This encodes CAWSWSGAGDEQFF. The rearrangement links TRBV30 to TRBJ2-1; a possible D gene is TRBD1 (6 bases). This CDR3 is 14 amino acids long. Between the trimmed V and J ends, which lost 2 bases and 8 bases, there was a span of 16 bases. CDR1 and CDR2 from the germline V gene are GTSNPN and SVGIG (reference sequence).